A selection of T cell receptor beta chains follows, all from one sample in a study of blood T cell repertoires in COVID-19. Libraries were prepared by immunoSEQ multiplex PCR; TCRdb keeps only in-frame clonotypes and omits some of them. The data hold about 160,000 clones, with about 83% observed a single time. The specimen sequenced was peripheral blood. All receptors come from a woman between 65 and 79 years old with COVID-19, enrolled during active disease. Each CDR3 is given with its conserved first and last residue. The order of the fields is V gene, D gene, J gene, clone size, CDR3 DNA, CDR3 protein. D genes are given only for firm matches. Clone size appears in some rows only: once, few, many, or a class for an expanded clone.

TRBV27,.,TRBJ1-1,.,TGTGCCAGCAGTTTAGGCGAATATGCAGGCGCGGCTTTCTTT,CASSLGEYAGAAFF
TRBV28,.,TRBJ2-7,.,TGTGCCAGCAGTCTCCGGGACGAGCAGTACTTC,CASSLRDEQYF
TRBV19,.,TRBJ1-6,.,TGTGCCAGTCGCGGGCTTAATTCACCCCTCCACTTT,CASRGLNSPLHF
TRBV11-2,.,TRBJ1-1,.,TGTGCCAGCAGCGTACAGACAGCCCTTGAAGCTTTCTTT,CASSVQTALEAFF
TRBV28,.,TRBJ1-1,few,TGTGCCAGCAGTTTATGGGAGGACAACACTGAAGCTTTCTTT,CASSLWEDNTEAFF
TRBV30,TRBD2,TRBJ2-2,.,TGTGCCTGGAGTGTACGACGAGCGGGATCGAACATCGGGGAGCTGTTTTTT,CAWSVRRAGSNIGELFF
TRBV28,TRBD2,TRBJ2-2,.,TGTGCCAGCAGTCCGGGACTAGCGGGGGGGCTCACAGCCGGGGAGCTGTTTTTT,CASSPGLAGGLTAGELFF
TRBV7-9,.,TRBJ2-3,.,TGTGCCAGCAGCTTGGCAGCGACAGATACGCAGTATTTT,CASSLAATDTQYF
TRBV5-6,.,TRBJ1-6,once,TGTGCCAGCAGCTTGAGAACAGGGAAGACTGCTTCACCCCTCCACTTT,CASSLRTGKTASPLHF
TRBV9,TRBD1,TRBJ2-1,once,TGTGCCAGCAGCACCCGGACAGGGCACAATGAGCAGTTCTTC,CASSTRTGHNEQFF
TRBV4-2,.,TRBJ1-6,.,TGTGCCAGCGGCCCCTACATTGACTTTAGCTCCTATAATTCACCCCTCCACTTT,CASGPYIDFSSYNSPLHF
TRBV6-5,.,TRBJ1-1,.,TGTGCCAGCAGTCCAACGTGGAGAGCTACTGAAGCTTTCTTT,CASSPTWRATEAFF
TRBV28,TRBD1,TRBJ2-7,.,TGTGCCAGCACCACAAACGGGGGGACAGGGGGCTACGAGCAGTACTTC,CASTTNGGTGGYEQYF
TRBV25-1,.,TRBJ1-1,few,TGTGCCAGCAGTGAATATCACGGGAACACTGAAGCTTTCTTT,CASSEYHGNTEAFF
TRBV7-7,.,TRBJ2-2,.,TGTGCTAGCAGCCCCGGGTTCCCCGCGAACACCGGGGAGCTGTTTTTT,CASSPGFPANTGELFF
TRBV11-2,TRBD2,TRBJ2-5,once,TGTGCCAGCAGCCGAGCAGTGGGGGGGGAGACCCAGTACTTC,CASSRAVGGETQYF
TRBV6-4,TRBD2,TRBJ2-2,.,TGTGCCAGCAGAGACGACAGCGGGGACGGGGAGCTGTTTTTT,CASRDDSGDGELFF
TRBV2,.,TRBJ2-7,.,TGTGCCAGCTCCACCTACGAGCAGTACTTC,CASSTYEQYF
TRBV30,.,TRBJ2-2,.,TGTGCCTGGAGTGTGAACAGGAAGAACACCGGGGAGCTGTTTTTT,CAWSVNRKNTGELFF
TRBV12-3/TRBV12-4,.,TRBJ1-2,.,TGTGCCAGCAGTTTGCGGGCTCGCGGCTACACCTTC,CASSLRARGYTF
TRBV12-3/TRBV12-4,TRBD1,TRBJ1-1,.,TGTGCCAGCAGTTTAGGGCTCCATCAGGGGGTGTTCTTT,CASSLGLHQGVFF
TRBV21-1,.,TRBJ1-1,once,TGTGCCAGCAGCGATCCAGGGGGCGTTAAGAACACTGAAGCTTTCTTT,CASSDPGGVKNTEAFF
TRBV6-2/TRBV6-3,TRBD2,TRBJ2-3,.,TGTGCCAGCAGTTACGGACTAGCGGGAGATGTTTTCCGCACAGATACGCAGTATTTT,CASSYGLAGDVFRTDTQYF
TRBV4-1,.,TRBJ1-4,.,TGCGCCAGCAGCCCTACGACAGGTAGAGATGAAAAACTGTTTTTT,CASSPTTGRDEKLFF
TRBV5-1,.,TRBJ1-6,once,TGCGCCAGCAGCTTGGCTGGTGCTGGGGGCACCTATAATTCACCCCTCCACTTT,CASSLAGAGGTYNSPLHF
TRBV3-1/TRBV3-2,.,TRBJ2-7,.,TGTGCCAGCAGCCATCCCTCGGGGTCCTACGAGCAGTACTTC,CASSHPSGSYEQYF
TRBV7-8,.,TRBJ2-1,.,TGTGCCAGCAGCTTAGTAGTTTCGAGGAATGAGCAGTTCTTC,CASSLVVSRNEQFF
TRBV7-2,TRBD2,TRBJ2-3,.,TGTGCCAGCAGCTTAGTGGGGGGACTAGCCCCAGATACGCAGTATTTT,CASSLVGGLAPDTQYF
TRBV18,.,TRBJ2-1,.,TGTGCCAGCTCACCAGGGGGCTCTGAGCAGTTCTTC,CASSPGGSEQFF
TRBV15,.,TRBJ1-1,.,TGTGCCACCAGCAAATCTACAGCGGGGAGGGAAACTTTCTTT,CATSKSTAGRETFF
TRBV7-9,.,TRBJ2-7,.,TGTGCCAGCAGCTCCGGTCCGGGCTCCTACGAGCAGTACTTC,CASSSGPGSYEQYF
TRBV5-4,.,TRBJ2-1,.,TGTGCCAGCAGCTTTGCCGGTTACAATGAGCAGTTCTTC,CASSFAGYNEQFF
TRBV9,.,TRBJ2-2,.,TGTGCCAGCAGCGTAGGAGCAACCCATCCCGGGGAGCTGTTTTTT,CASSVGATHPGELFF
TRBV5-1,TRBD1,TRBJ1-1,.,TGCGCCAGCACAACCGGGCAGGGGGCGCATCCCAATACTGAAGCTTTCTTT,CASTTGQGAHPNTEAFF
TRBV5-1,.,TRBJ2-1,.,TGCGCCAGCAGCTTGGTTGGGCAGCCAGTGGGCAATGAGCAGTTCTTC,CASSLVGQPVGNEQFF
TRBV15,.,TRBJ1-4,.,TGTGCCACCTCAACAGGGGAAAAACTGTTTTTT,CATSTGEKLFF
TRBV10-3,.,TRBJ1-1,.,TGTGCCATCAGTGAGTCTAACAGGGATGCTGAAGCTTTCTTT,CAISESNRDAEAFF
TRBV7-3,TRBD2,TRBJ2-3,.,TGTGCCAGCAGCAATTTAGCGGGGGGACCTCACACAGATACGCAGTATTTT,CASSNLAGGPHTDTQYF
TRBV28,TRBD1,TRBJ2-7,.,TGTGCCAGCAGTCCCCAACCCGCGACAGGGGGTCTTCGCTACGAGCAGTACTTC,CASSPQPATGGLRYEQYF
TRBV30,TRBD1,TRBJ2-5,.,TGTGCCTGGAGTGTACGAGGGGGGACAGGGGGTATGGAGACCCAGTACTTC,CAWSVRGGTGGMETQYF
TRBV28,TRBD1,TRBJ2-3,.,TGTGCCAGCACAACCCCAGGCACAGGGGGCGCAGATACGCAGTATTTT,CASTTPGTGGADTQYF
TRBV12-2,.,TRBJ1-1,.,TGTGCAACTATGAACACTGAAGCTTTCTTT,CATMNTEAFF
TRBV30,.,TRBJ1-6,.,TGTGCCTGGAGTGGGGGGGTCTGGGATTCACCCCTCCACTTT,CAWSGGVWDSPLHF
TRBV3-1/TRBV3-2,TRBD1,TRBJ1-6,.,TGTGCCAGCACCGATACAGGGGGCCCGGTGCCCCTCCACTTT,CASTDTGGPVPLHF